The rows below give T cell receptor beta chains drawn from one sample of a study of shared clonotypes between healthy human individuals. Measured with immunoSEQ multiplex PCR; TCRdb has only the in-frame clones, and not every one. The sample carries about a million clones, approximately 70% recorded once. Material: memory CD4+ T cells sorted from blood. Receptors originate from a man younger than 30 in good health. The CDR3 runs from the conserved cysteine through the conserved F or W. The order of the fields is J gene, CDR3 length, clone size, D gene, V gene, CDR3 protein, CDR3 DNA. A D gene is named only where the DNA matches it firmly. Expanded clones are given a class, and other clones once, few, many or no size at all.

J: TRBJ2-7; length: 14; size: .; D: TRBD1; V: TRBV5-1; CDR3: CASSYDRGDHEQYF; DNA: TGCGCCAGCAGCTATGACAGGGGGGACCACGAGCAGTACTTC
J: TRBJ2-7; length: 14; size: .; D: TRBD1; V: TRBV5-3; CDR3: CARSLGQGAAEQYF; DNA: TGTGCCAGAAGCTTGGGACAGGGGGCGGCGGAGCAGTACTTC
J: TRBJ2-3; length: 16; size: once; D: TRBD2; V: TRBV5-8; CDR3: CASSRLTSGGSDTQYF; DNA: TGTGCCAGCAGCCGTTTGACTAGCGGGGGCTCAGATACGCAGTATTTT
J: TRBJ2-7; length: 14; size: once; D: TRBD2; V: TRBV7-2; CDR3: CASSLREGTYEQYF; DNA: TGTGCCAGCAGCCTACGGGAGGGGACCTACGAGCAGTACTTC
J: TRBJ2-5; length: 15; size: .; D: TRBD2; V: TRBV5-1; CDR3: CASSWTSGIQETQYF; DNA: TGCGCCAGCAGCTGGACTAGCGGGATCCAAGAGACCCAGTACTTC
J: TRBJ2-5; length: 16; size: .; D: TRBD2; V: TRBV5-1; CDR3: CASSLGTGGNQETQYF; DNA: TGCGCCAGCAGCTTGGGAACGGGGGGTAACCAAGAGACCCAGTACTTC
J: TRBJ1-1; length: 14; size: .; D: .; V: TRBV5-1; CDR3: CASSLRGLNTEAFF; DNA: TGCGCCAGCAGCTTGAGGGGATTGAACACTGAAGCTTTCTTT
J: TRBJ1-5; length: 15; size: once; D: TRBD1; V: TRBV6-1; CDR3: CASRETGGWVQPQHF; DNA: TGTGCCAGCAGGGAGACAGGGGGGTGGGTTCAGCCCCAGCATTTT
J: TRBJ2-1; length: 16; size: .; D: TRBD1; V: TRBV27; CDR3: CASSLATGASYNEQFF; DNA: TGTGCCAGCAGTTTAGCGACAGGGGCCTCCTACAATGAGCAGTTCTTC
J: TRBJ2-3; length: 11; size: .; D: .; V: TRBV5-4; CDR3: CASHSTDTQYF; DNA: TGTGCCAGCCACAGCACAGATACGCAGTATTTT
J: TRBJ1-6; length: 15; size: .; D: .; V: TRBV10-2; CDR3: CASSESGGPSSPLHF; DNA: TGCGCCAGCAGTGAGAGTGGAGGCCCGAGTTCACCCCTCCACTTT
J: TRBJ2-3; length: 14; size: .; D: .; V: TRBV7-2; CDR3: CASSPGRSTDTQYF; DNA: TGTGCCAGCAGCCCGGGGAGGAGCACAGATACGCAGTATTTT
J: TRBJ2-2; length: 17; size: once; D: TRBD1; V: TRBV6-1; CDR3: CASSEIWDRGKAGELFF; DNA: TGTGCCAGCAGTGAGATTTGGGACAGGGGGAAAGCCGGGGAGCTGTTTTTT
J: TRBJ1-5; length: 13; size: .; D: .; V: TRBV6-4; CDR3: CASSLLEGQPQHF; DNA: TGTGCCAGCAGTCTCTTGGAGGGACAGCCCCAGCATTTT
J: TRBJ2-1; length: 12; size: .; D: TRBD2; V: TRBV10-1; CDR3: CASSERGGIRFF; DNA: TGCGCCAGCAGTGAACGGGGGGGTATTCGGTTCTTC
J: TRBJ1-3; length: 17; size: many; D: .; V: TRBV4-1; CDR3: CASSLTGNGGLVNTIYF; DNA: TGCGCCAGCAGCCTCACAGGAAACGGGGGGCTGGTAAACACCATATATTTT
J: TRBJ2-7; length: 14; size: .; D: .; V: TRBV2; CDR3: CASSESQGPYEQYF; DNA: TGTGCCAGCAGTGAATCACAGGGCCCCTACGAGCAGTACTTC
J: TRBJ2-7; length: 14; size: .; D: .; V: TRBV5-5; CDR3: CASSPHTSNYEQYF; DNA: TGTGCCAGCAGCCCCCACACTAGCAACTACGAGCAGTACTTC
J: TRBJ1-1; length: 15; size: .; D: .; V: TRBV11-2; CDR3: CASSFVYGSGTEAFF; DNA: TGTGCCAGCAGCTTTGTATACGGTAGCGGCACTGAAGCTTTCTTT
J: TRBJ2-5; length: 13; size: many; D: .; V: TRBV5-4; CDR3: CASSLGLVETQYF; DNA: TGTGCCAGCAGCTTGGGGTTAGTGGAGACCCAGTACTTC
J: TRBJ2-5; length: 15; size: .; D: TRBD2; V: TRBV5-4; CDR3: CASSPGAGELKTQYF; DNA: TGTGCCAGCAGCCCCGGAGCGGGAGAGCTAAAGACCCAGTACTTC
J: TRBJ2-7; length: 13; size: .; D: .; V: TRBV11-2; CDR3: CASSLGSPYEQYF; DNA: TGTGCCAGCAGCTTGGGGAGTCCCTACGAGCAGTACTTC
J: TRBJ1-1; length: 17; size: .; D: TRBD1; V: TRBV5-4; CDR3: CASSLGPGQGASTEAFF; DNA: TGTGCCAGCAGCTTGGGGCCGGGACAGGGGGCGTCCACTGAAGCTTTCTTT
J: TRBJ2-7; length: 14; size: .; D: .; V: TRBV4-1; CDR3: CASSQDRGPYEQYF; DNA: TGCGCCAGCAGCCAAGACAGGGGTCCGTACGAGCAGTACTTC
J: TRBJ2-7; length: 12; size: .; D: .; V: TRBV2; CDR3: CASRDGTFEQYF; DNA: TGTGCCAGCAGAGACGGGACGTTCGAGCAGTACTTC
J: TRBJ2-4; length: 12; size: .; D: .; V: TRBV11-2; CDR3: CASSQRTNIQYF; DNA: TGTGCCAGCAGCCAAAGAACGAACATTCAGTACTTC
J: TRBJ1-5; length: 15; size: .; D: .; V: TRBV2; CDR3: CASSLQGMGNQPQHF; DNA: TGTGCCAGCAGTTTACAGGGAATGGGCAATCAGCCCCAGCATTTT
J: TRBJ1-2; length: 13; size: .; D: .; V: TRBV4-1; CDR3: CASSQVYIIHLTF; DNA: TGCGCCAGCAGCCAGGTCTACATAATCCATCTCACCTTC
J: TRBJ2-7; length: 16; size: .; D: TRBD2; V: TRBV19; CDR3: CASSTRTSGRFYEQYF; DNA: TGTGCCAGTAGTACACGGACTAGCGGGAGGTTCTACGAGCAGTACTTC
J: TRBJ2-5; length: 15; size: .; D: .; V: TRBV5-1; CDR3: CASSQSGFGWETQYF; DNA: TGCGCCAGCAGCCAGTCAGGGTTTGGGTGGGAGACCCAGTACTTC
J: TRBJ1-6; length: 14; size: few; D: .; V: TRBV5-1; CDR3: CASSFGPGNSPLHF; DNA: TGCGCCAGCAGCTTCGGCCCGGGGAATTCACCCCTCCACTTT
J: TRBJ2-1; length: 13; size: .; D: .; V: TRBV14; CDR3: CASSQGMARKQFF; DNA: TGTGCCAGCAGCCAAGGAATGGCTAGAAAGCAGTTCTTC
J: TRBJ1-1; length: 17; size: once; D: TRBD1; V: TRBV7-6; CDR3: CASSLAGTGFGGTEAFF; DNA: TGTGCCAGCAGCTTAGCGGGGACAGGGTTTGGGGGCACTGAAGCTTTCTTT
J: TRBJ1-1; length: 14; size: once; D: TRBD1; V: TRBV5-1; CDR3: CASSSRTGGTEAFF; DNA: TGCGCCAGCAGCTCGAGGACAGGGGGGACTGAAGCTTTCTTT
J: TRBJ1-1; length: 14; size: many; D: .; V: TRBV7-2; CDR3: CASSLAFQNTEAFF; DNA: TGTGCCAGCAGCTTAGCTTTTCAGAACACTGAAGCTTTCTTT
J: TRBJ1-4; length: 16; size: .; D: .; V: TRBV7-9; CDR3: CASSLTDSLTNEKLFF; DNA: TGTGCCAGCAGCTTAACCGACAGCTTAACTAATGAAAAACTGTTTTTT
J: TRBJ1-1; length: 17; size: .; D: TRBD1; V: TRBV5-1; CDR3: CASSRGQGAVKITEAFF; DNA: TGCGCCAGCAGCAGGGGACAGGGGGCAGTGAAGATAACTGAAGCTTTCTTT
J: TRBJ1-2; length: 15; size: .; D: TRBD1; V: TRBV29-1; CDR3: CSVEGVQGANYGYTF; DNA: TGCAGCGTTGAAGGCGTCCAGGGGGCGAACTATGGCTACACCTTC
J: TRBJ2-5; length: 13; size: .; D: .; V: TRBV18; CDR3: CASSPQGQETQYF; DNA: TGTGCCAGCTCACCACAGGGCCAAGAGACCCAGTACTTC
J: TRBJ1-2; length: 13; size: .; D: .; V: TRBV30; CDR3: CAWRAPGLYGYTF; DNA: TGTGCCTGGAGAGCGCCAGGCCTCTATGGCTACACCTTC
J: TRBJ1-2; length: 15; size: .; D: .; V: TRBV19; CDR3: CASSIGAAGNYGYTF; DNA: TGTGCCAGTAGTATAGGAGCGGCAGGCAACTATGGCTACACCTTC
J: TRBJ1-5; length: 15; size: few; D: .; V: TRBV10-3; CDR3: CAISEDPRSNQPQHF; DNA: TGTGCCATCAGTGAGGATCCAAGGAGCAATCAGCCCCAGCATTTT
J: TRBJ2-3; length: 13; size: .; D: .; V: TRBV11-2; CDR3: CASSLGSADTQYF; DNA: TGTGCCAGCAGCTTAGGTAGCGCAGATACGCAGTATTTT
J: TRBJ1-2; length: 19; size: .; D: .; V: TRBV5-1; CDR3: CASPLPRDWSGGEERGYTF; DNA: TGCGCCAGCCCCTTACCTAGGGATTGGTCAGGCGGGGAAGAGCGCGGCTACACCTTC
J: TRBJ1-1; length: 14; size: .; D: TRBD1; V: TRBV27; CDR3: CASRLTGGRTEAFF; DNA: TGTGCCAGCAGACTTACAGGGGGCAGGACTGAAGCTTTCTTT
J: TRBJ1-2; length: 15; size: .; D: .; V: TRBV4-2; CDR3: CASSANPGASGGYTF; DNA: TGTGCCAGCAGCGCAAATCCGGGGGCTTCAGGAGGCTACACCTTC
J: TRBJ2-5; length: 14; size: .; D: TRBD2; V: TRBV2; CDR3: CASSARLAGETQYF; DNA: TGTGCCAGCAGTGCCCGACTAGCGGGCGAGACCCAGTACTTC
J: TRBJ2-5; length: 15; size: .; D: TRBD2; V: TRBV7-8; CDR3: CASSPLAGGPETQYF; DNA: TGTGCCAGCAGTCCTCTAGCGGGGGGCCCAGAGACCCAGTACTTC
J: TRBJ2-2; length: 16; size: .; D: .; V: TRBV7-3; CDR3: CASSVEPSANTGELFF; DNA: TGTGCCAGCAGCGTTGAGCCTTCTGCGAACACCGGGGAGCTGTTTTTT
J: TRBJ1-5; length: 15; size: .; D: TRBD1; V: TRBV18; CDR3: CASSLQGAGGQPQHF; DNA: TGTGCCAGCTCGCTACAGGGGGCTGGGGGACAGCCCCAGCATTTT
J: TRBJ2-1; length: 15; size: .; D: TRBD2; V: TRBV19; CDR3: CASSIIGLAGNEQFF; DNA: TGTGCCAGTAGTATAATTGGACTAGCGGGAAATGAGCAGTTCTTC
J: TRBJ1-2; length: 14; size: .; D: .; V: TRBV7-2; CDR3: CASSTGALVYGYTF; DNA: TGTGCCAGCAGTACAGGAGCCCTAGTCTATGGCTACACCTTC
J: TRBJ1-5; length: 14; size: once; D: .; V: TRBV6-5; CDR3: CASSYSAGNQPQHF; DNA: TGTGCCAGCAGTTACTCGGCAGGAAATCAGCCCCAGCATTTT
J: TRBJ2-7; length: 14; size: .; D: .; V: TRBV10-2; CDR3: CASSGQQKSYEQYF; DNA: TGCGCCAGCAGTGGGCAACAGAAATCCTACGAGCAGTACTTC
J: TRBJ2-2; length: 15; size: many; D: .; V: TRBV7-6; CDR3: CASRLGGTGSGELFF; DNA: TGTGCCAGCAGACTCGGAGGGACGGGGTCCGGGGAGCTGTTTTTT
J: TRBJ2-7; length: 16; size: .; D: .; V: TRBV11-2; CDR3: CASSFVMVAEGYEQYF; DNA: TGTGCCAGCAGCTTCGTAATGGTGGCTGAAGGTTACGAGCAGTACTTC
J: TRBJ2-3; length: 16; size: .; D: TRBD2; V: TRBV5-1; CDR3: CASSVAGFMGTDTQYF; DNA: TGCGCCAGCAGCGTAGCGGGCTTTATGGGCACAGATACGCAGTATTTT
J: TRBJ2-5; length: 13; size: .; D: .; V: TRBV5-1; CDR3: CASSWQGRETQYF; DNA: TGCGCCAGCAGCTGGCAGGGGAGAGAGACCCAGTACTTC
J: TRBJ2-4; length: 13; size: once; D: .; V: TRBV5-1; CDR3: CASSLLQGNIQYF; DNA: TGCGCCAGCAGCTTGCTCCAGGGAAACATTCAGTACTTC
J: TRBJ1-1; length: 13; size: once; D: .; V: TRBV5-1; CDR3: CASSLRANTEAFF; DNA: TGCGCCAGCAGCCTAAGGGCGAACACTGAAGCTTTCTTT